A selection of T cell receptor beta chains follows, all from one sample in a study of beta chain features in type 1 diabetes. Assay used: immunoSEQ multiplex PCR; TCRdb lists only in-frame clones, some missing. The data show around 250,000 clones, around 13% seen once. Specimen: naive CD4+ T cells from blood. Receptors originate from a man younger than 40 with type 1 diabetes. CDR3s include the opening cysteine and the closing phenylalanine or tryptophan. A D gene is named only where the DNA matches it firmly. The listing skips clone size in some rows; elsewhere it reads once, few, many or a size class.

NA	TRBV2	TRBJ1-5	few	CASSRGGNSNQPQHF	TGTGCCAGCTCCCGGGGAGGAAATAGCAATCAGCCCCAGCATTTT
TRBD1	TRBV19	TRBJ2-1	few	CASSARTGFNEQFF	TGTGCCAGTAGTGCCCGGACAGGGTTCAATGAGCAGTTCTTC
TRBD2	TRBV6-5	TRBJ2-1	few	CASIPSGTRGDEQFF	TGTGCCAGCATCCCAAGCGGGACCCGAGGAGATGAGCAGTTCTTC
NA	TRBV21-1	TRBJ1-1	few	CASSTQGMKTEAFF	TGTGCCAGCAGCACACAGGGGATGAAGACTGAAGCTTTCTTT
NA	TRBV19	TRBJ2-2	few	CASSGRALNPTGELFF	TGTGCCAGTAGCGGCAGGGCCCTTAATCCGACCGGGGAGCTGTTTTTT
NA	TRBV2	TRBJ1-1	NA	CASSGRTSNTEAFF	TGTGCCAGCAGTGGACGGACATCGAACACTGAAGCTTTCTTT
TRBD1	TRBV11-2	TRBJ2-1	NA	CASNDRGRIHEQFF	TGTGCCAGCAATGACAGGGGGCGTATACATGAGCAGTTCTTC
TRBD2	TRBV5-1	TRBJ2-1	few	CASSLALADYNEQFF	TGCGCCAGCAGCTTGGCACTAGCGGATTACAATGAGCAGTTCTTC
NA	TRBV7-2	TRBJ2-1	NA	CASSLTIYNEQFF	TGTGCCAGCAGCTTAACTATTTACAATGAGCAGTTCTTC
NA	TRBV6-5	TRBJ2-1	NA	CASLPARRNEQFF	TGTGCCAGTCTCCCGGCCAGGAGGAATGAGCAGTTCTTC
TRBD2	TRBV7-9	TRBJ2-3	few	CASNSLSGGATDTQYF	TGTGCCAGCAACTCCCTTAGCGGGGGGGCCACAGATACGCAGTATTTT
NA	TRBV18	TRBJ2-2	NA	CASSPPQATSNTGELFF	TGTGCCAGCTCACCACCACAGGCCACTTCGAACACCGGGGAGCTGTTTTTT
TRBD2	TRBV6-1	TRBJ2-7	NA	CASSEGTSYEQYF	TGTGCCAGCAGCGAAGGGACTAGCTACGAGCAGTACTTC
NA	TRBV19	TRBJ1-2	NA	CASSVTVTNYGYTF	TGTGCCAGTAGTGTAACGGTTACCAACTATGGCTACACCTTC
TRBD1	TRBV19	TRBJ2-2	NA	CASRAGTGGTGELFF	TGTGCCAGTAGAGCCGGGACAGGGGGCACCGGGGAGCTGTTTTTT
NA	TRBV12-5	TRBJ2-3	NA	CASGLRTDTQYF	TGTGCTAGTGGTTTGCGGACAGATACGCAGTATTTT
NA	TRBV2	TRBJ1-1	few	CASSGGPQGTEAFF	TGTGCCAGCAGTGGAGGCCCCCAGGGCACTGAAGCTTTCTTT
NA	TRBV2	TRBJ2-5	few	CASSPRQSYQETQYF	TGTGCCAGCAGTCCCAGACAATCGTACCAAGAGACCCAGTACTTC
NA	TRBV25-1	TRBJ2-2	NA	CASSPQGRGDTGELFF	TGTGCCAGCAGTCCCCAGGGCAGGGGTGACACCGGGGAGCTGTTTTTT
TRBD2	TRBV6-5	TRBJ2-5	few	CASSYSTGTSQETQYF	TGTGCCAGCAGTTACTCGACTGGGACTAGCCAAGAGACCCAGTACTTC
NA	TRBV9	TRBJ2-3	NA	CASSTTGRSDTQYF	TGTGCCAGCAGCACGACAGGGAGGTCAGATACGCAGTATTTT
NA	TRBV18	TRBJ2-3	NA	CASSPQDIDTQYF	TGTGCCAGCTCACCTCAGGATATAGATACGCAGTATTTT
NA	TRBV19	TRBJ1-1	NA	CASSPARDEHAFF	TGTGCCAGTAGTCCCGCCCGCGATGAGCATGCTTTCTTT
NA	TRBV7-2	TRBJ2-7	few	CASSSTQGMGEQYF	TGTGCCAGCAGCTCTACGCAGGGTATGGGCGAGCAGTACTTC
NA	TRBV6-5	TRBJ1-2	few	CASSPDGRGGYTF	TGTGCCAGCAGCCCCGACGGACGGGGTGGCTACACCTTC
NA	TRBV11-2	TRBJ1-2	NA	CASRLDGGNYGYTF	TGTGCCAGCAGGTTAGACGGCGGTAACTATGGCTACACCTTC
NA	TRBV11-2	TRBJ2-3	NA	CASTPSRRGDTDTQYF	TGTGCCAGCACCCCCTCCAGGCGGGGCGACACAGATACGCAGTATTTT
TRBD1	TRBV13	TRBJ1-5	NA	CASSTRGESNQPQHF	TGTGCCAGCAGCACCAGGGGGGAGAGCAATCAGCCCCAGCATTTT
TRBD2	TRBV7-7	TRBJ2-1	NA	CASSLGGGRAGNEQFF	TGTGCCAGCAGCTTAGGGGGCGGGAGAGCCGGGAATGAGCAGTTCTTC
NA	TRBV2	TRBJ2-7	once	CASTSYNQGGSYEQYF	TGTGCCAGCACCTCTTACAACCAAGGGGGATCTTACGAGCAGTACTTC
NA	TRBV29-1	TRBJ2-4	many	CSVAFDSSIQYF	TGCAGCGTTGCCTTCGACTCATCCATTCAGTACTTC
NA	TRBV25-1	TRBJ1-6	NA	CASSAGSYNSPLHF	TGTGCCAGCAGTGCCGGGTCCTATAATTCACCCCTCCACTTT
TRBD2	TRBV4-1	TRBJ2-2	NA	CASSNGGTGELFF	TGCGCCAGCAGCAACGGGGGGACCGGGGAGCTGTTTTTT
TRBD2	TRBV2	TRBJ2-3	few	CASSTSSGRAVDTQYF	TGTGCCAGCTCGACCTCTAGCGGGAGGGCCGTAGATACGCAGTATTTT
TRBD2	TRBV7-9	TRBJ2-1	many	CASRAGTINEQFF	TGTGCCAGCAGGGCCGGGACTATCAATGAGCAGTTCTTC
TRBD2	TRBV6-6	TRBJ2-3	NA	CASSPGGITDTQYF	TGTGCCAGCAGCCCCGGGGGGATCACAGATACGCAGTATTTT
NA	TRBV7-9	TRBJ1-1	few	CASSDRVRAFF	TGTGCCAGCAGCGACCGGGTCCGCGCTTTCTTT
NA	TRBV5-4	TRBJ2-5	NA	CASAQAGRQETQYF	TGTGCCAGCGCCCAGGCAGGCCGGCAAGAGACCCAGTACTTC
NA	TRBV5-6	TRBJ2-3	once	CASSSGVVEDTQYF	TGTGCCAGCAGCTCCGGGGTCGTGGAAGATACGCAGTATTTT
TRBD1	TRBV10-3	TRBJ2-1	NA	CAISLGTGDEQFF	TGTGCCATCAGCCTAGGGACAGGGGATGAGCAGTTCTTC
TRBD1	TRBV19	TRBJ1-1	few	CASSTRGTEAFF	TGTGCCAGTAGTACCAGGGGGACTGAAGCTTTCTTT
NA	TRBV30	TRBJ2-7	NA	CAWSVPGVIYEQYF	TGTGCCTGGAGTGTACCTGGAGTTATCTACGAGCAGTACTTC
TRBD1	TRBV11-3	TRBJ1-1	NA	CASSLKQGEAFF	TGTGCCAGCAGCTTGAAACAGGGGGAGGCTTTCTTT
TRBD1	TRBV7-9	TRBJ2-7	NA	CASSLVGTGVYEQYF	TGTGCCAGCAGCTTAGTAGGGACAGGGGTCTACGAGCAGTACTTC